The T cell receptor beta chain described here comes from a study of beta chain features in type 1 diabetes. In the study overall: Healthy donors resembled patients in age, gender and cell yields. General study results and limits: Shorter TCRB CDR3s, moderately but significantly so, were found in Type 1 diabetes patients in all four CD4+ subsets. PCR might pick shorter templates more often, in the same way for patients and controls.

With regard to this clone: What it binds is unknown.

Without exception, sorted populations had purity beyond 95%. Expressed TCRB transcripts were sequenced because the isolated RNA had all been reverse transcribed beforehand. The study sequenced naive, central memory and regulatory T cell samples to an average of about 4 million reads. TCRdb's table, derived via immunoSEQ multiplex PCR, lists solely in-frame clones and lacks some. The sample includes 45,000 to 65,000 clones, about 50% seen only once; the top ten take 2% to 3%. The germline V and J ends were trimmed by 6 bases and 2 bases, with 13 bases remaining between them. The CDR3 loop spans 14 amino acids. Germline lookup yields CDR1 SGDLS and CDR2 YYNGEE.

This receptor was obtained from a woman between 35 and 50 years old with type 1 diabetes. The specimen sequenced was Tregs from blood. The chain employs TRBV9 and TRBJ2-3; TRBD2 is a possible D gene (6 bases). Here the CDR3 DNA reads TGTGCCAGCAACCTCGCGGGGCCCACAGATACGCAGTATTTT. It yields the protein CASNLAGPTDTQYF.